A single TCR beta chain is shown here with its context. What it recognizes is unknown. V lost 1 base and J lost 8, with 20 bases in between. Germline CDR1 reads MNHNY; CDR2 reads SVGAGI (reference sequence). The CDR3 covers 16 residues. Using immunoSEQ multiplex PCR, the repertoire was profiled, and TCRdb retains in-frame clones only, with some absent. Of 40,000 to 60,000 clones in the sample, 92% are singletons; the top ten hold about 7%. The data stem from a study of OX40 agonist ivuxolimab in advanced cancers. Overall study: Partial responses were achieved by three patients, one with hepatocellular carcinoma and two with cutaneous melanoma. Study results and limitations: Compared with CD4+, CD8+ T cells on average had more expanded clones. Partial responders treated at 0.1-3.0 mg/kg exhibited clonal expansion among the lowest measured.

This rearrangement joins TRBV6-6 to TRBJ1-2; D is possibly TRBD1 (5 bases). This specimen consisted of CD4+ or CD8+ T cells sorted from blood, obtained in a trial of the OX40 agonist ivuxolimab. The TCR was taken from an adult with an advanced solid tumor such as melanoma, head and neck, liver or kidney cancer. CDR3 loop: CASSYFSGTDNQGYTF. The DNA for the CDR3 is TGTGCCAGCAGTTACTTTTCCGGGACGGACAATCAAGGCTACACCTTC.